What follows describes a single TCR beta chain. Its antigen is undetermined. The PCR had 60 Vbeta and 13 Jbeta primers. The repertoire was sequenced with immunoSEQ multiplex PCR; TCRdb's copy has only in-frame clones and lacks some. Of some 70,000 clones listed, around 85% are singletons. V lost 6 bases, J lost 0 bases, and 3 bases stayed unmatched. Germline values: CDR1 MDHEN, CDR2 SYDVKM. The CDR3 is made up of 14 amino acids. This entry is derived from a study of cytomegalovirus exposure and HLA in healthy donors. Study observations and caveats: Upon later analysis, TCR association rates were observed to vary by HLA locus, being highest for DRB1 and lowest for HLA-C. Many donors shared some public TCRs, even though most TCR sequences were rare. Cytomegalovirus-associated status was assigned to about 160 TCR beta chains. V segments that were indistinguishable, TRBV6-2 and TRBV6-3 among them, were omitted from analysis.

Sequencing used PBMCs. The V and J genes are TRBV28 and TRBJ2-7; 9 nucleotides match TRBD1. The sequence was collected from a woman in her forties or fifties in good health and CMV-seronegative. The CDR3 sequence is CASRGTGSSYEQYF. In DNA form, the CDR3 reads TGTGCCAGCAGAGGGACAGGGAGCTCCTACGAGCAGTACTTC.